This TCR beta chain was identified during a study of CD8+CD57+ T cells in acquired aplastic anemia. Study summary: Roughly 3.2 ug was the average amount of DNA from sorted CD4+ and CD8+ cells. Study outcomes and limitations: A set of 25 to 30 CD8+ CDR3 sequences was shared between patients and controls, and these sequences appeared highly expressed in patients.

Profiling that covered TCR beta VDJ and CDR3 relied on genomic DNA as its template. TCRdb itself ran the reads through MiXCR, one entry per CDR3 protein. The table includes about 210,000 distinct CDR3 sequences, 61% detected once. Of note for this clonotype: The antigen remains unidentified.

The CDR3 runs 15 residues. Germline lookup yields CDR1 SGHNT and CDR2 YYREEE (reference sequence). V lost 4 bases and J lost 1, with 14 bases in between. This sequence was found in a human donor in good health. The V gene is TRBV5-4, the J gene TRBJ2-5; tentatively, D is TRBD2 (7 bases). Sequenced: sorted CD4+, CD8+, or CD8+CD57+ T cells (not recorded which) from PBMCs. CDR3 coding DNA: TGTGCCAGCAGCCCCGGAGGGGGGGCCCAAGAGACCCAGTACTTC. Translated, it gives CASSPGGGAQETQYF.